The T cell receptor (beta chain) described here comes from a study of Graves' ophthalmopathy and Graves' hyperthyroidism (dated by TCRdb to the late 2010s). For the study in its entirety: Peripheral blood was collected at initial diagnosis, prior to any treatment. The study used signatures of the TCR beta repertoire to tell Graves' ophthalmopathy apart from Graves' hyperthyroidism and to predict which patients would progress to ophthalmopathy. In total, some 130 blood samples were TCR-sequenced: approximately 42 ophthalmopathy, 75 hyperthyroidism and about 17 hyperthyroidism-to-ophthalmopathy patients. A discovery set of 100 patients (43 ophthalmopathy, approximately 58 stable hyperthyroidism) was enrolled to explore V-J signatures distinguishing ophthalmopathy from hyperthyroidism. An independent validation cohort was composed of about 20 hyperthyroidism patients and 17 patients who later progressed from hyperthyroidism to ophthalmopathy. In about six hyperthyroidism patients, T-cell repertoires of thyroid tissue and blood were compared. After sampling, hyperthyroidism patients received methimazole starting at 30 mg daily, and ophthalmopathy patients received high-dose intravenous methylprednisolone. The research as a whole found: In validation, the model predicted ophthalmopathy progression with 70.59% sensitivity and around 72% specificity; 12 predicted patients were CT-confirmed with GO in a median of around 6 months. In cross-validation, the 13-signature model distinguished ophthalmopathy from stable hyperthyroidism with 85% to 90% sensitivity and roughly 81% specificity, and in the test set the corresponding values were approximately 80% and 75%. Sample size was not predetermined statistically, and investigators were not blinded to group allocation. Most expanded thyroid clonotypes with a frequency above 0.001 also appeared in blood, which suggests that blood repertoires may reflect the immune response in the thyroid.

This clonotype was seen more than once but under ten times. It has no known antigen specificity. Base qualities are not provided; no much larger clone lies one nucleotide away. For repertoire sequencing, TCR beta CDR3 regions were amplified from RNA transcripts. The first round was an RT-PCR using HTBI primers with the Qiagen OneStep RT-PCR kit, and this first round was followed by a second-round multiplex PCR, then size selection and purification. The libraries underwent paired-end sequencing with 100 bp reads on an Illumina HiSeq2000. In the paper's pipeline: SOAPnuke was used to process the reads, throwing out any read that had adapters, had uncalled bases, had a mean Phred below 15, or lacked an exact constant-primer or identifier match. COPE v1.2.5 was used to merge the high-quality paired reads. Each unique nucleotide sequence was treated as a clonotype, and MiTCR v1.1 was used to align the clonotypes to the IMGT TRB V, D and J references. Only V-J combinations with frequency above 0.0001 were analysed, covering 98% to 99.2% of repertoires. For each V-J combination, a TCR clonal expansion and chaos score was defined as F50 clonal expansion divided by the chaos observed in the TCRdist matrix. Welch's t-statistics and random forest were used to reduce features to about 13 V-J combinations, which were fed into a naive Bayes classifier. The similarity between thyroid and blood repertoires was quantified using the Morisita-Horn index. TCRdb reprocessed the public reads (quality trimming at Q25 with fastp, clone calling with MiXCR) and kept in-frame beta chains. For every CDR3 protein sequence, its rows merge into one entry that carries the most common genes and DNA. These V and J calls are TCRdb output, not the study's own analysis. This sample comprises almost 750,000 distinct CDR3 sequences, roughly two fifths of them detected only once. Approximately 46% of the sample belongs to the ten largest clones.

Trimming takes 4 bases off V and 3 bases off J; junction bases not matched to a gene: 6. The CDR3 starts with the cysteine, ends with the phenylalanine, and has 15 residues. Only the CDR3 region is kept as DNA, spanning 45 bases read in frame from base 1. CDR1 and CDR2 are drawn from the germline V gene (reference sequence): SGHNT, YYREEE. Patients with ophthalmopathy had moderately to severely active disease, with a Clinical Activity Score of 3 or more, a NOSPECS grade of 4 or more, and a disease duration of less than 3 months. Patients were excluded if they had other autoimmune diseases, uncontrolled infections, pregnancy or lactation. Clinical symptoms, serum thyroxine, TRAb, thyroid ultrasound and orbital computed tomography were used for diagnosis. PBMCs were isolated from about 9 ml of fresh peripheral blood by Ficoll-Paque density gradient centrifugation. Total RNA was extracted using Trizol reagent, and RNA quality was checked on an Agilent 2100 Bioanalyzer.

The sample consisted of peripheral blood. The chain couples TRBV5-4 to TRBJ2-5; 10 bases in the middle match TRBD2. This TCR derives from an adult man with Graves' ophthalmopathy. The DNA is as follows: TGTGCCAGCAGCCAACCTAGCGGGGGAAAAGAGACCCAGTACTTC. Its product reads: CASSQPSGGKETQYF.